This T cell receptor beta chain originates from a study of CD8+ T cells in alopecia areata. Trimming pared 0 bases from V and 0 bases from J, leaving 13 bases between. Germline CDR1 and CDR2: SGHDT and YYEEEE. The length of the CDR3 is 17 residues. The authors extracted RNA and reverse transcribed it into cDNA as the sequencing template. Profiling relied on immunoSEQ multiplex PCR, and the TCRdb table lists in-frame clones only, not all of them. The sample holds roughly 280,000 clones, 60% seen once. This clone has just a few counts. Its antigen is unidentified. Study results and caveats: Scalp and blood retained many expanded lesional clones during tofacitinib. With one nonresponder, baseline CD8+ expansion's link to response remains uncertain. Tofacitinib significantly reduced both scalp clonality and expanded CD8+ clones among the top 100.

As for treatment: oral pan-JAK inhibitor, 5-10 mg twice daily. It was from PBMCs that CD4+ and CD8+ T cells were sorted. The TCR was taken from a human donor with alopecia areata. The rearrangement joins TRBV5-6 to TRBJ2-1, with D perhaps matching TRBD1 or TRBD2 (5 bases each). Sequences were derived from CD4+ T cells sorted from blood, sampled at approximately week 51, from a patient treated with tofacitinib. The CDR3 DNA sequence: TGTGCCAGCAGCTTGGAGCTTGGGGGAAGCTCCTACAATGAGCAGTTCTTC. Amino acids: CASSLELGGSSYNEQFF.